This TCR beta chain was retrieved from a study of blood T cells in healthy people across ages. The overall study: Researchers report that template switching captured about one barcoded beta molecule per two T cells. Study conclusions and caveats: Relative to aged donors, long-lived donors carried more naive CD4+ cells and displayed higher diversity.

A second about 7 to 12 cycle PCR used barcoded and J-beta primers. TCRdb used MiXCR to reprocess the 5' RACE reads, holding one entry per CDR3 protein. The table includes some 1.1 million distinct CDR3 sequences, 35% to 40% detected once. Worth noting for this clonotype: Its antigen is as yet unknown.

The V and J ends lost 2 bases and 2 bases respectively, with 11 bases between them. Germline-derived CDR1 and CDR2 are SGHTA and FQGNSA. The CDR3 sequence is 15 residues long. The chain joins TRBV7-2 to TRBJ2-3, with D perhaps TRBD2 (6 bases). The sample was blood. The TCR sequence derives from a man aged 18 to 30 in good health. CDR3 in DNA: TGTGCCAGCAGCTTAAGGGCGGGGATCACAGATACGCAGTATTTT. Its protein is CASSLRAGITDTQYF.